The entry below gives a single T cell receptor beta chain sequence along with its context. The record originates from a study of shared clonotypes between healthy human individuals. Sequenced by immunoSEQ multiplex PCR; TCRdb stores in-frame clones only, minus some. The data show some 1,100,000 clones, roughly 74% seen once. The receptor was isolated from a man aged 18 to 29 in good health. Some clones in this sample may be carry-over from other donors' samples. The sample consisted of memory CD4+ T cells from PBMCs. Subset denoted: CD45RA-negative fraction.

The CDR3 protein is CASSQAGYGYTF. The CDR3 DNA is TGTGCCAGCAGCCAGGCCGGCTATGGCTACACCTTC. J is TRBJ1-2 and V is TRBV4-2; D remains ambiguous. The CDR3 loop spans 12 amino acids. CDR1 and CDR2 (germline): LGHNA, YNFKEQ. Trimming pared 3 bases from V and 4 bases from J, leaving 6 bases between.